This T cell receptor beta chain comes out of a study of blood T cells in healthy people across ages. Study-level findings and limits: It was the long-lived donors that had more naive CD4+ cells and higher diversity than aged donors.

Germline loops: CDR1 SGDLS, CDR2 YYNGEE. CDR3 length equals 10 residues. V was clipped by 4 bases and J by 6 bases, with 4 bases between them. The donors, all healthy, were Caucasians living in Russia, aged roughly 6 to 100. Isolation yielded PBMCs, at least 7 million per sample, in every case. Combining a sample-barcoded 5' primer with a J-beta primer mix, a second PCR ran for about 6 to 11 cycles. TCRdb reprocessed the 5' RACE reads via MiXCR and lists one record per CDR3 protein. The data hold 780,000 or so distinct CDR3 sequences, with 56% observed a single time. As for this clonotype: Its antigen remains unidentified.

The V and J genes are TRBV9 and TRBJ1-1; D gene uncertain. This receptor was taken from a man between 40 and 49 years old in good health. Input material: blood. The CDR3: CASSPSEAFF. The CDR3 DNA reads TGTGCCAGCAGCCCGTCTGAAGCTTTCTTT.